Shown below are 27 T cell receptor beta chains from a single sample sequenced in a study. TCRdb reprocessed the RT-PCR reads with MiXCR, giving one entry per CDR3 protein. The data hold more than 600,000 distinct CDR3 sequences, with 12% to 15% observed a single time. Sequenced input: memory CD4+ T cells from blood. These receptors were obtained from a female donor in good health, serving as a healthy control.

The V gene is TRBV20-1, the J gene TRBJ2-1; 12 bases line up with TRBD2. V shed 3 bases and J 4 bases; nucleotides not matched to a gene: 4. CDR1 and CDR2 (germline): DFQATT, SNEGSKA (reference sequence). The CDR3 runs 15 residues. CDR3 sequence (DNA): TGCAGTGCTAGCCCCCTAGCGGGAGGGTACAATGAGCAGTTCTTC. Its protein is CSASPLAGGYNEQFF.

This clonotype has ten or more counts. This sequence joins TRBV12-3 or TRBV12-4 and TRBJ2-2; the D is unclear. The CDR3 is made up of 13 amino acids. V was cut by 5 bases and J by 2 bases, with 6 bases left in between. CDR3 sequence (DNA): TGTGCCAGCAGTCCATATAACACCGGGGAGCTGTTTTTT. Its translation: CASSPYNTGELFF.

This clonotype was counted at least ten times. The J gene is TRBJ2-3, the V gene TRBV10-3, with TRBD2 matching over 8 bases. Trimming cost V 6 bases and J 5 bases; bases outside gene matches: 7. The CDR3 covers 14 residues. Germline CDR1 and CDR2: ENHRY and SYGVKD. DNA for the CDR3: TGTGCCATCAGCGACGGACTAGCAGAAGATACGCAGTATTTT. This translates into CAISDGLAEDTQYF.

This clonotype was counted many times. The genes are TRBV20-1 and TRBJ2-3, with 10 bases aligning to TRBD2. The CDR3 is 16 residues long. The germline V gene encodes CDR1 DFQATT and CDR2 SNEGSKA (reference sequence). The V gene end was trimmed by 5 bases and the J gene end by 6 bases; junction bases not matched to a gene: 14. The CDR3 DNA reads TGCAGTGCTGCCAGGACTAGCGGCCAAGGCGGCGATACGCAGTATTTT. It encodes CSAARTSGQGGDTQYF.

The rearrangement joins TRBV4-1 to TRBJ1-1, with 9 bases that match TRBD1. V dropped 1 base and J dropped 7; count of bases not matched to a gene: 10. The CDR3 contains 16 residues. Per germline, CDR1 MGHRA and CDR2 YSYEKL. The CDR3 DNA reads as TGCGCCAGCAGCCAAGCGCTGATGGACAGGGGTAATGAAGCTTTCTTT. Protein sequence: CASSQALMDRGNEAFF.

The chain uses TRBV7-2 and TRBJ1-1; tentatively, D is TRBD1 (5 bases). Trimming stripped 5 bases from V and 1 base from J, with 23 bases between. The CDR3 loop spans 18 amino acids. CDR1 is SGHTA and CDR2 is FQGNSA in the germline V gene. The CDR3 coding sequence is TGTGCCAGCAGCGCCTTCGACAGCTCCACGAGGTCGAACACTGAAGCTTTCTTT. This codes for CASSAFDSSTRSNTEAFF.

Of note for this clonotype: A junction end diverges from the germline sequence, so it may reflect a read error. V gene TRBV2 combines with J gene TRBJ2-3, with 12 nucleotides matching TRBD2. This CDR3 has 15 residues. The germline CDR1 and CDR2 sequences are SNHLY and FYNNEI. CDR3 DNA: TGTGCCAGCAGGGAAGGACTAGCGGGAACAGATACGCAGTATTTT. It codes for CASREGLAGTDTQYF.

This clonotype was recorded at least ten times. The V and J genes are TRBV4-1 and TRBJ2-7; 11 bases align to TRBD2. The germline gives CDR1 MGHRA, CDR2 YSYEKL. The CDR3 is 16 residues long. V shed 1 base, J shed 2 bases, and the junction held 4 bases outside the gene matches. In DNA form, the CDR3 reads TGCGCCAGCAGCCAAGTCGGGGGACTAGCGGCCTACGAGCAGTACTTC. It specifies CASSQVGGLAAYEQYF.

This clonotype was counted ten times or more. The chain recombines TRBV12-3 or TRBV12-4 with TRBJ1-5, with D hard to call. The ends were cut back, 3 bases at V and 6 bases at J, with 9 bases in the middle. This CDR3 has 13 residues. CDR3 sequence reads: CASSFTRSQPQHF. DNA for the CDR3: TGTGCCAGCAGTTTCACCCGTTCTCAGCCCCAGCATTTT.

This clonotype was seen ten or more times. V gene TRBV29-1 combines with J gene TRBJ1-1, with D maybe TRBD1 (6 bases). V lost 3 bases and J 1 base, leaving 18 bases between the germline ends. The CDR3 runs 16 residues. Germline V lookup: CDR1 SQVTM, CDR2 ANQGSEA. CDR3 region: CSVDHRERTANTEAFF. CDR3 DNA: TGCAGCGTTGACCACAGGGAGAGGACAGCGAACACTGAAGCTTTCTTT. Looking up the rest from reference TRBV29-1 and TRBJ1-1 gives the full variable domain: SAVISQKPSRDICQRGTSLTIQCQVDSQVTMMFWYRQQPGQSLTLIATANQGSEATYESGFVIDKFPISRPNLTFSTLTVSNMSPEDSSIYLCSVDHRERTANTEAFFGQGTRLTVV.

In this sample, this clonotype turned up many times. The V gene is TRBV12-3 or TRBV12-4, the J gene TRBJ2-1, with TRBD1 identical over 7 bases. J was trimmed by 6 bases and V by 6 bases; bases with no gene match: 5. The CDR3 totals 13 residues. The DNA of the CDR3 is TGTGCCAGCAGCCCGACAGGGCCCAATGAGCAGTTCTTC. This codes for CASSPTGPNEQFF.

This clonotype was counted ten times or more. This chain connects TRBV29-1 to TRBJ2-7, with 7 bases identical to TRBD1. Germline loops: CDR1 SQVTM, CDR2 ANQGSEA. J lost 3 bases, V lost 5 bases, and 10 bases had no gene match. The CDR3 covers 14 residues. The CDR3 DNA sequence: TGCAGCGTTATTCCGGGACAGATAGGCTACGAGCAGTACTTC. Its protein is CSVIPGQIGYEQYF.

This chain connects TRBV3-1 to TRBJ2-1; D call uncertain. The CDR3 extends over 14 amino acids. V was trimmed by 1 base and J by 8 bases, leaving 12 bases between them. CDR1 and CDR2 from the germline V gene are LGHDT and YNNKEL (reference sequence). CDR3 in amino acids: CASSQVARGDEQFF. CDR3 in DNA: TGTGCCAGCAGCCAAGTCGCTCGAGGCGATGAGCAGTTCTTC.

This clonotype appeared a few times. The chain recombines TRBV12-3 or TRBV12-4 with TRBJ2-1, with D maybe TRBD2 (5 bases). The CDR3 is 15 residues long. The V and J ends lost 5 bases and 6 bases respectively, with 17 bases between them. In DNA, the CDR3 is TGTGCCAGCAGTCCCGCAGGAGCGGCCCCCAATGAGCAGTTCTTC. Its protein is CASSPAGAAPNEQFF.

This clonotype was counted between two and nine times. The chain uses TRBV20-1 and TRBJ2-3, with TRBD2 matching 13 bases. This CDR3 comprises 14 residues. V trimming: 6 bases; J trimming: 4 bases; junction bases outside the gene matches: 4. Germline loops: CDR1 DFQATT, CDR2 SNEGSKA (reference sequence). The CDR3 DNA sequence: TGCAGTGCAATACTAGCGGGAGGGGCAGATACGCAGTATTTT. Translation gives CSAILAGGADTQYF.

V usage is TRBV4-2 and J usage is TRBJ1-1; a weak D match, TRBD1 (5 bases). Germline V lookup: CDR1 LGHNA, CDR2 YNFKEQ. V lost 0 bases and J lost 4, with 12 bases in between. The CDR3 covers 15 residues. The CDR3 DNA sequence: TGTGCCAGCAGCCAAGATTATAAGGGGAGCACTGAAGCTTTCTTT. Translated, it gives CASSQDYKGSTEAFF.

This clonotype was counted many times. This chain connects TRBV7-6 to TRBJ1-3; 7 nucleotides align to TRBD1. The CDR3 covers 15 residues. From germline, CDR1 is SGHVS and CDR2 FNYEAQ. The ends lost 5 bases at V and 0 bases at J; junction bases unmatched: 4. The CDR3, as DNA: TGTGCCAGCAGCCGGACAGGCGACTCTGGAAACACCATATATTTT. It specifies CASSRTGDSGNTIYF.

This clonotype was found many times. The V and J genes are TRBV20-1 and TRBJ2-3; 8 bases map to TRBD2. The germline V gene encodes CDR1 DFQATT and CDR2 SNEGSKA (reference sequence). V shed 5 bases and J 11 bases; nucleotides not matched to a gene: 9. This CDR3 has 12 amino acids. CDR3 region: CSAFKPGLGQYF. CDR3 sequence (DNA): TGCAGTGCTTTCAAGCCGGGACTAGGGCAGTATTTT.

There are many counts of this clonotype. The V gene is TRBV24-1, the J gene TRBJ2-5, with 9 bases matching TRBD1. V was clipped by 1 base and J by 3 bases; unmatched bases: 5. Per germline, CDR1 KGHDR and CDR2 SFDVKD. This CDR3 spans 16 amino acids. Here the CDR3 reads CATSDFRDREKETQYF. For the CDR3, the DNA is TGTGCCACCAGTGATTTCCGGGACAGGGAGAAAGAGACCCAGTACTTC.

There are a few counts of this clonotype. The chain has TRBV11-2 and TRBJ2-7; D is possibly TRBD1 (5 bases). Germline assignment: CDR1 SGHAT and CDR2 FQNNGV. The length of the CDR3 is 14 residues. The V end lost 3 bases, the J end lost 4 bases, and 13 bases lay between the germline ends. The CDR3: CASSFNTGTYEQYF. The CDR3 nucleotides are TGTGCCAGCAGCTTTAACACAGGAACTTACGAGCAGTACTTC.

Here the CDR3 reads CASSPSRREGQHEQFF. The CDR3 nucleotides read TGTGCCAGCAGCCCCTCGAGGCGGGAGGGCCAGCATGAGCAGTTCTTC. This chain links TRBV3-1 with TRBJ2-1; 9 bases are a match to TRBD2. Germline V lookup: CDR1 LGHDT, CDR2 YNNKEL (reference sequence). Trimming removed 4 bases from V and 8 bases from J; junction bases left unmatched: 12. The CDR3 has 16 residues.

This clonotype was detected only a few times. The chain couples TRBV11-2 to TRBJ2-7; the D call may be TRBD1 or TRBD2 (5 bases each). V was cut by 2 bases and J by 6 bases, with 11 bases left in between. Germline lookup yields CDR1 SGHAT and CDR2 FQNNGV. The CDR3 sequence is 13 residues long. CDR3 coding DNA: TGTGCCAGCAGCTTATCTCCAGGGACCGAGCAGTACTTC. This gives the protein CASSLSPGTEQYF.

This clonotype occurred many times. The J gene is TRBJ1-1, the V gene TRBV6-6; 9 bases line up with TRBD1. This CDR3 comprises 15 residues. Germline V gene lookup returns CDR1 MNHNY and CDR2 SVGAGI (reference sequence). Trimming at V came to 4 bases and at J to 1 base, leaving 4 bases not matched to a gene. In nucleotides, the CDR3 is TGTGCCAGCAGTTCCTCGGGACAGGGGAACACTGAAGCTTTCTTT. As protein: CASSSSGQGNTEAFF.

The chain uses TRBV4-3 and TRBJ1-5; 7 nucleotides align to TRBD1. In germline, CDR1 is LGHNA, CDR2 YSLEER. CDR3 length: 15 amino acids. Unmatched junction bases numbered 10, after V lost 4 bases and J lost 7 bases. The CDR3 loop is CASSPDRAGRQPQHF. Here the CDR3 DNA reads TGCGCCAGCAGCCCTGACAGGGCGGGGAGGCAGCCCCAGCATTTT.

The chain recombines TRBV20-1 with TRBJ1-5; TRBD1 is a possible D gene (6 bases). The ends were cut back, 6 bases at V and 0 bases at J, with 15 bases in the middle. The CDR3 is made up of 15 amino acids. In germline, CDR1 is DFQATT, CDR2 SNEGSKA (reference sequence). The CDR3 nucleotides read TGCAGTGCCCCCCTGCAGGGGAATAGCAATCAGCCCCAGCATTTT. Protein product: CSAPLQGNSNQPQHF.

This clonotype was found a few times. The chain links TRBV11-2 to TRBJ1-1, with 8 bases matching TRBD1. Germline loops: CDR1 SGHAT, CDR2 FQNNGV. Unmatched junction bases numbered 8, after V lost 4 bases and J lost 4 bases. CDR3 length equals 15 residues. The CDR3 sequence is CASSSQQGGITEAFF. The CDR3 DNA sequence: TGTGCCAGCAGCTCCCAACAGGGGGGGATCACTGAAGCTTTCTTT.

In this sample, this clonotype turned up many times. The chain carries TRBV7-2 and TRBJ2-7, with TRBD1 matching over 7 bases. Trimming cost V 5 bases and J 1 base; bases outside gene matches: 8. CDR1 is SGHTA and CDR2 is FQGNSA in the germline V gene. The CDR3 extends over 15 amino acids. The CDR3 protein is CASSPVLDRSYEQYF. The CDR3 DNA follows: TGTGCCAGCAGCCCAGTCCTGGACAGGTCCTACGAGCAGTACTTC.